This T cell receptor beta chain appears in the sequencing data of a study of radiotherapy plus CTLA-4 blockade in lung cancer. Study in general: Disease control was present in 30% to 40% of patients, and objective responses in approximately 20%.

The ends were cut back, 0 bases at V and 9 bases at J, with 12 bases in the middle. CDR1 is MRHNA, CDR2 SNTAGT, per germline. The CDR3 has 14 residues. Notes on this clone: Its matching antigen is unknown.

TCRdb's copy holds only in-frame clones and misses some; the assay was immunoSEQ multiplex PCR. This table holds about 73,000 clones, around 87% found once. Study outcomes and limitations: Following radiotherapy plus ipilimumab, tumor-derived TCR clones expanded in the blood. Dynamics of early blood T cell clones, together with interferon-beta, were reportedly the best predictors of response.

This clonotype was sampled from a human donor with non-small cell lung cancer that progressed on radiotherapy plus ipilimumab. This sequence joins TRBV6-4 and TRBJ2-1; D may correspond to TRBD1 or TRBD2 (6 bases each). The material was peripheral blood, obtained from a patient treated with radiotherapy plus ipilimumab. DNA for the CDR3: TGTGCCAGCAGTGACTCTTTTCGGGGGCCTGAGCAGTTCTTC. It specifies CASSDSFRGPEQFF.